This T cell receptor (beta chain) came from a study of post-analysis software for immune sequencing data. Regarding the study as a whole: Patients carried a few TRBV segments more frequently than controls did, and TRBV5-6, TRBV5-1 and TRBV20-1 were among them. Compared with controls, patients showed significantly lower normalized Chao1 diversity.

Unique molecular identifiers featured in each of the TCR beta cDNA libraries. T cells, roughly 0.9 to 11 million of them, yielded some 500,000 cDNA molecules. TCRdb called the PCR reads again in MiXCR, with one record for every CDR3 protein. The data contain 450,000 to 650,000 distinct CDR3 sequences, roughly 46% of them singletons. With regard to this clonotype: Its antigen remains unknown.

The V and J ends lost 3 bases and 3 bases respectively, with 9 bases between them. CDR1 is SGHRS, CDR2 YFSETQ, per germline. There are 14 residues in the CDR3. The chain uses TRBV5-1 and TRBJ2-2; maybe TRBD1 (5 bases). The sequence came from a girl between 5 and 17 years old with multiple sclerosis. Sequenced sample: blood. CDR3 in DNA: TGCGCCAGCAGCTCTGGACAAGACACCGGGGAGCTGTTTTTT. It encodes CASSSGQDTGELFF.